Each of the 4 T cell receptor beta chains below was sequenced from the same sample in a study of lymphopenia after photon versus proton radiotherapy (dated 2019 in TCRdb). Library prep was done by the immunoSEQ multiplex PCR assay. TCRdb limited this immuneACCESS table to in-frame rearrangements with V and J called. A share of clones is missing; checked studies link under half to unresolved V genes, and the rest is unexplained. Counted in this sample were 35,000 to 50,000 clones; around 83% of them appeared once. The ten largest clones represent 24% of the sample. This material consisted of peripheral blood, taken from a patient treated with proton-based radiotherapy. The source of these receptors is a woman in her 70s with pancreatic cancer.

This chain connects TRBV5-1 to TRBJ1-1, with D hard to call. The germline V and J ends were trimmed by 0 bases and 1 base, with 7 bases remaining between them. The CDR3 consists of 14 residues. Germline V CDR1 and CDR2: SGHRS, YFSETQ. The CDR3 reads CASSLGDKNTEAFF. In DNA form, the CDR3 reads TGCGCCAGCAGCTTGGGCGACAAGAACACTGAAGCTTTCTTT.

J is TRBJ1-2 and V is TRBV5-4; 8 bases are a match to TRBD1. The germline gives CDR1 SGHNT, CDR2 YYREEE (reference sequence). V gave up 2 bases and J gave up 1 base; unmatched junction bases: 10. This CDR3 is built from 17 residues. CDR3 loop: CASSLPTTGAGNYGYTF. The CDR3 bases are TGTGCCAGCAGCTTACCAACGACAGGGGCGGGTAACTATGGCTACACCTTC.

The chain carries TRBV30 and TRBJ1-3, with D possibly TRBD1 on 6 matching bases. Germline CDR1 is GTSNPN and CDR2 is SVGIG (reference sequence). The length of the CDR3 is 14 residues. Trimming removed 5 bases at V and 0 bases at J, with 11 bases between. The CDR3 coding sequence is TGTGCCTGGTCTGACAGGAACTCTGGAAACACCATATATTTT. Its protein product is CAWSDRNSGNTIYF. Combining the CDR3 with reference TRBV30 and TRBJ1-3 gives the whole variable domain SQTIHQWPATLVQPVGSPLSLECTVEGTSNPNLYWYRQAAGRGLQLLFYSVGIGQISSEVPQNLSASRPQDRQFILSSKKLLLSDSGFYLCAWSDRNSGNTIYFGEGSWLTVV.

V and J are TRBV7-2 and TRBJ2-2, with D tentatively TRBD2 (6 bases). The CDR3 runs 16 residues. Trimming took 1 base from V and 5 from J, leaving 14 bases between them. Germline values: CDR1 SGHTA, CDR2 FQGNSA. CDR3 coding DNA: TGTGCCAGCAGCTTAGTAAGCGGGCCTGCGACCGGGGAGCTGTTTTTT. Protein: CASSLVSGPATGELFF.